This entry lists 11 T cell receptor beta chains sequenced from one sample in a study of T cells in Graves' hyperthyroidism and ophthalmopathy. From RNA transcripts, TCR beta CDR3 regions were amplified. First-round RT-PCR targeting the TCR CDR3 was performed with the HTBI primer set. Each CDR3 protein is one row after TCRdb ran MiXCR on the multiplex PCR reads. This sample carries around 490,000 distinct CDR3 sequences, just under 20% of them seen once, and the ten largest clones take 47%. Sequenced input: blood. Every receptor here comes from a man in his forties with Graves' ophthalmopathy.

This clonotype came up many times. The genes are TRBV6-1 and TRBJ2-1, with 7 bases lining up with TRBD2. The CDR3 extends over 14 amino acids. Germline values: CDR1 MNHNS, CDR2 SASEGT. Unmatched junction bases numbered 4, after V lost 5 bases and J lost 3 bases. CDR3 in amino acids: CASSWTSRYNEQFF. As DNA, the CDR3 is TGTGCCAGCAGTTGGACTAGTCGCTACAATGAGCAGTTCTTC.

Ten or more counts support this clonotype. The chain recombines TRBV7-6 with TRBJ2-1, with D perhaps matching TRBD1 (6 bases). Germline V gene lookup returns CDR1 SGHVS and CDR2 FNYEAQ. V lost 2 bases and J 8 bases, leaving 13 bases between the germline ends. The CDR3 runs 14 residues. The CDR3 sequence is CASSLTTGMDEQFF. The CDR3 DNA reads as TGTGCCAGCAGCTTAACTACAGGGATGGATGAGCAGTTCTTC.

This clonotype has only a few counts. This chain connects TRBV28 to TRBJ2-2; D may be TRBD1 or TRBD2 (6 bases each). This CDR3 has 14 amino acids. Germline CDR1 and CDR2: MDHEN and SYDVKM. V was clipped by 7 bases and J by 2 bases, with 11 bases between them. CDR3 coding DNA: TGTGCCAGCATAGGGGGGATTAACACCGGGGAGCTGTTTTTT. Encoded protein: CASIGGINTGELFF.

In this sample, this clonotype turned up many times. At one boundary the junction diverges from the germline segment, which might be a read error. The rearrangement links TRBV20-1 to TRBJ2-3; D is possibly TRBD2 (5 bases). CDR3 size: 15 residues. Germline CDR1 reads DFQATT; CDR2 reads SNEGSKA (reference sequence). CDR3 residues: CSAREGGLATDTQYF. As DNA, the CDR3 is TGCAGTGCCAGAGAGGGCGGACTGGCCACAGATACGCAGTATTTT.

Many counts were recorded for this clonotype. The chain links TRBV20-1 to TRBJ2-7; TRBD2 might be the D (5 bases). The V end lost 5 bases, the J end lost 0 bases, and 14 bases lay between the germline ends. Germline V gives CDR1 DFQATT, CDR2 SNEGSKA (reference sequence). This CDR3 spans 14 amino acids. The CDR3 bases are TGCAGTGCTGTAGCGCTTTCGGGCTCCTACGAGCAGTACTTC. It specifies CSAVALSGSYEQYF.

This clonotype was found many times. The chain recombines TRBV7-2 with TRBJ2-1, with TRBD2 matching over 9 bases. CDR1 SGHTA and CDR2 FQGNSA come from the germline V gene. The CDR3 contains 15 residues. Losses at the gene ends were 1 base for V and 9 bases for J; bases not matched to a gene: 7. CDR3 residues: CASSLVGTSSGEQFF. The CDR3 coding sequence is TGTGCCAGCAGCTTAGTTGGGACTAGCTCCGGTGAGCAGTTCTTC.

This clonotype was recorded at least ten times. The chain has TRBV11-2 and TRBJ2-7; 7 bases map to TRBD2. This CDR3 contains 14 residues. Trimming removed 6 bases from V and 3 bases from J; junction bases left unmatched: 8. CDR1 is SGHAT and CDR2 is FQNNGV in the germline V gene. The CDR3 loop is CASRSLADLYEQYF. The CDR3 DNA reads as TGTGCCAGCAGGAGTCTAGCGGACCTCTACGAGCAGTACTTC.

This clonotype appeared many times. The V and J genes are TRBV30 and TRBJ1-1, with TRBD1 as a possible D gene (6 bases). Germline loops: CDR1 GTSNPN, CDR2 SVGIG (reference sequence). V lost 5 bases and J lost 3, with 13 bases in between. The CDR3 has 13 amino acids. The CDR3 DNA follows: TGTGCCTGGTCCGGACAGATTGACACTGAAGCTTTCTTT. Protein: CAWSGQIDTEAFF.

This clonotype was seen only a few times. Compared with germline, one end of the junction differs, possibly owing to a read error. V is TRBV28 and J is TRBJ2-5; D is unresolved. Germline V lookup: CDR1 MDHEN, CDR2 SYDVKM. The CDR3 is 12 residues long. CDR3 protein: CASSSRNLSPHF. CDR3 coding DNA: TGTGCCAGCAGTTCAAGAAACCTCTCCCCCCACTTC.

This clonotype came up many times. The gene calls are TRBV7-8 and TRBJ2-5, with D possibly TRBD2 on 6 matching bases. Germline V gene data show CDR1 as SGHVS and CDR2 as FQNEAQ. V was clipped by 3 bases and J by 2 bases, with 13 bases between them. The CDR3 is made up of 15 amino acids. CDR3 DNA: TGTGCCAGCAGCTTTTCCCCCGGACTACAAGAGACCCAGTACTTC. Translated, it gives CASSFSPGLQETQYF.

V and J are TRBV6-2 or TRBV6-3 and TRBJ1-1; D unclear. Germline CDR1 MNHEY, CDR2 SVGEGT. The ends were cut back, 8 bases at V and 5 bases at J, with 12 bases in the middle. The CDR3 runs to 12 residues. CDR3: CASLFRVTEAFF. DNA for the CDR3: TGTGCCAGCCTCTTTAGGGTGACTGAAGCTTTCTTT.